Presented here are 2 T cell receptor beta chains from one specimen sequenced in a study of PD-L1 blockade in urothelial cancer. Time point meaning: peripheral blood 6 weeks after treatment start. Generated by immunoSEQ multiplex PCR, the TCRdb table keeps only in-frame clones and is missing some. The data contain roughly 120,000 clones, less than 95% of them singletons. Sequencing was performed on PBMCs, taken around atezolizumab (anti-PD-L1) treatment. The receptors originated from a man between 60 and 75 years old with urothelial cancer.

CDR3 sequence: CASSEYGQGIGELFF. For the CDR3, the DNA is TGTGCCAGCAGTGAATATGGACAGGGGATCGGGGAGCTGTTTTTT. The V call is TRBV2, the J call TRBJ2-2, with TRBD1 matching 9 bases. Losses at the gene ends were 2 bases for V and 7 bases for J; bases not matched to a gene: 5. Looked up from germline, CDR1 is SNHLY and CDR2 is FYNNEI. The length of the CDR3 is 15 residues.

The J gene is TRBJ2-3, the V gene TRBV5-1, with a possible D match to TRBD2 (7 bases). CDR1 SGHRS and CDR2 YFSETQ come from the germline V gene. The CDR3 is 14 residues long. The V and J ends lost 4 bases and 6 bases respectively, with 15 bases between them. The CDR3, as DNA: TGCGCCAGCAGCGAAGGGGGGGCGGTTGATACGCAGTATTTT. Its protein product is CASSEGGAVDTQYF.